In its sample, the clone carrying this T cell receptor beta chain was seen many times. Antigen unknown. From RNA transcripts, TCR beta CDR3 regions were amplified. The HTBI primer set drove a first-round RT-PCR of the TCR CDR3. TCRdb used MiXCR to reprocess the multiplex PCR reads, holding one entry per CDR3 protein. This sample has a few hundred thousand distinct CDR3 sequences, with 15% to 18% found just once. The data were taken from a study of T cells in Graves' hyperthyroidism and ophthalmopathy. Study-level results: Most clonotypes expanded in thyroid above 0.001 were likewise present in blood.

This CDR3 is 16 amino acids long. Trimming removed 2 bases at V and 5 bases at J, with 19 bases between. CDR1 is SGHTA, CDR2 FQGTGA, per germline. This receptor was identified in a woman in her 30s with Graves' hyperthyroidism. The gene calls are TRBV7-3 and TRBJ2-7, with D perhaps TRBD1 or TRBD2 (5 bases each). The material sequenced was blood. The CDR3 bases are TGTGCCAGCAGCTTACGTGGGACCAGCCAGGTCCACGAGCAGTACTTC. Translation gives CASSLRGTSQVHEQYF.